Sequencing of this T cell receptor (beta chain) was carried out in a study of blood T cells in healthy people across ages (dated by TCRdb to 2015 to 2017). For the study in its entirety: In model experiments, template switching captured roughly one uniquely barcoded TCR beta cDNA molecule for every two T cells. Using deep sequencing normalized with unique cDNA molecular identifiers, the study measured how TCR beta repertoire diversity changes with age. The donors were split into four age groups: young (average approximately 16 years), middle-aged (39), aged (approximately 59) and long-lived (roughly 88). Donors of different ages were randomly distributed across sequencing lanes to avoid experimental bias. The study analyzed two additional independent replicas of 1 million unique cDNA reads from the same blood draw for two donors, one aged 18 to 30 and one aged 80 or older.

Study-wide findings and limitations: As age increased, observed TCR beta diversity per million T cells dropped in a roughly linear way, and a significant reduction was already evident by age 40. Because profiling used bulk unsorted PBMCs, naive and antigen-experienced compartments could not be compared conclusively. The percentage of naive T cells measured by flow cytometry correlated strongly with observed TCR beta diversity. Total diversity estimates from one million sequenced T cells were considered lower bounds and underestimates. Because the CMV infection status of the donors was unknown, age-related changes in expanded clonotypes may potentially have been confounded. Compared with the aged group, more naive CD4+ T cells, fewer expanded clones and increased TCR diversity were shown by the long-lived group, suggesting age selection.

Trimming at the junction amounts to 0 bases on V and 3 bases on J, and the germline ends lie 11 bases apart. As encoded in the germline V gene, CDR1 is SGHRS while CDR2 is YFSETQ. Including the terminal cysteine and phenylalanine, the CDR3 comprises 15 residues. The kept DNA is CDR3 alone, 45 bases in frame from the first base. The receptor library was made with 5' RACE. Sequencing relied on an Illumina HiSeq 2500. A second roughly 7 to 11 cycle PCR used a sample-barcoded 5' primer and a J-beta primer mix. A unique molecular identifier was introduced onto each TCR beta cDNA molecule by a template-switch 5' adaptor carrying 12 random nucleotides. At least 2.5 million CDR3-containing paired-end reads were obtained from each sample. First-strand cDNA was synthesized from all RNA with the Mint cDNA synthesis kit, primed by a TRBC-specific oligonucleotide. Following uracil-DNA glycosylase treatment, a first 18-cycle PCR with universal primers M1SS and BC2_uni_R was performed on all cDNA. In the source study's methods: For normalization, 1 million high-quality reads, each with a distinct molecular identifier, were randomly selected from each sample. Reads with shared molecular identifiers were discarded instead of being binned into consensus sequences. CDR3 identification, clonotype clustering and error correction used MiTCR with a Q25 quality threshold and the strictest error-elimination algorithm. Lower-bound total TCR beta diversity was estimated with a nonparametric unseen species model using Euler transformation. Using fastp trimming at Q25 and MiXCR clonotype assembly, TCRdb reanalyzed the public sequencing data and kept in-frame beta chains. Identical CDR3 proteins give one entry, which carries the most common genes and DNA. In this record, the V and J calls reflect TCRdb's handling and not the investigators' own analysis. The sample yields around 620,000 distinct CDR3 sequences; approximately 25% were counted once. Approximately 18% of the sample lies in the top ten.

Notes on this clonotype: Its recognized antigen is unknown. Nothing much larger sits one base from this clone, and base qualities are not available.

The donors were a few dozen Caucasian individuals from Russia, aged about 6 to 95 years, who were systemically healthy. Each donor gave about 11 milliliters of peripheral blood, drawn into EDTA-treated Vacutainer tubes. Ficoll-Paque density-gradient centrifugation was used to isolate PBMCs, with at least 7 million per sample. Trizol reagent was used to extract total RNA from the PBMCs, yielding at least 5.5 micrograms per sample. For every donor, an aliquot of PBMCs went through flow cytometry to measure the percentages of naive CD45RAhigh/CD27high T cells. This clonotype originated in a woman in her sixties or seventies in good health. This chain is built from TRBV5-1 and TRBJ2-3, with no reliable assignment of the D segment. Sequenced input: blood. The sequence in DNA is TGCGCCAGCAGCTTGGTTGGAGAGGTAACAGATACGCAGTATTTT. This gives the protein CASSLVGEVTDTQYF.